A single sample is the source of the 21 T cell receptor beta chains below, sequenced in a study of T cell repertoires in cytomegalovirus infection. MiXCR, applied by TCRdb to the reads, yields one record per CDR3 protein. Of roughly 310,000 distinct CDR3 sequences detected, 17% appear once; the ten largest clones hold approximately 12%. Sequencing was carried out using PBMCs. Every receptor here comes from a human donor in good health (CMV status not recorded). Some clones in this sample may be carry-over from other donors' samples.

The gene calls are TRBV7-2 and TRBJ2-7; D is undetermined. The V gene lost 4 bases and the J gene lost 2 bases, with 18 bases spanning the gap. Germline CDR1 and CDR2: SGHTA and FQGNSA. The CDR3 length is 16 residues. CDR3 amino acids: CASSSNPGSFPYEQYF. In DNA form, the CDR3 reads TGTGCCAGCAGCTCGAACCCCGGCTCTTTTCCCTACGAGCAGTACTTC. Using reference TRBV7-2 and TRBJ2-7 for the parts outside the CDR3, the full variable domain is GAGVSQSPSNKVTEKGKDVELRCDPISGHTALYWYRQSLGQGLEFLIYFQGNSAPDKSGLPSDRFSAERTGGSVSTLTIQRTQQEDSAVYLCASSSNPGSFPYEQYFGPGTRLTVT.

The chain links TRBV15 to TRBJ1-6; no clear D gene. Looked up from germline, CDR1 is LNHNV and CDR2 is YYDKDF (reference sequence). The CDR3 runs to 15 residues. V shed 3 bases and J shed 8 bases, with 14 bases lying between them. The CDR3 loop is CATSRDLNSDSPLHF. CDR3 nucleotide sequence: TGTGCCACCAGCAGGGACCTAAATAGTGATTCACCCCTCCACTTT.

Many counts were recorded for this clonotype. This rearrangement joins TRBV7-2 to TRBJ2-5; D is uncertain. V was shortened by 2 bases and J by 4 bases, with 17 bases between the two germline ends. CDR1 is SGHTA and CDR2 is FQGNSA in the germline V gene. This CDR3 comprises 16 residues. For the CDR3, the DNA is TGTGCCAGCAGCTTAATCCCGGCTAGTGGGTCAGAGACCCAGTACTTC. Encoded protein: CASSLIPASGSETQYF.

The chain carries TRBV5-1 and TRBJ2-7; TRBD1 matches 10 bases. After removal of 0 bases from V and 6 bases from J, the junction contained 0 bases not matched to a gene. CDR3 length: 13 amino acids. Germline V gene data show CDR1 as SGHRS and CDR2 as YFSETQ. CDR3 nucleotides: TGCGCCAGCAGCTTGGGACAGGGGGCCGAGCAGTACTTC. Protein sequence: CASSLGQGAEQYF.

There are many counts of this clonotype. This chain's CDR3 is CASSYWEKGNQPQHF. The CDR3 bases are TGTGCCAGCAGTTACTGGGAAAAGGGCAATCAGCCCCAGCATTTT. This sequence joins TRBV6-6 and TRBJ1-5; D not resolved. Germline V gives CDR1 MNHNY, CDR2 SVGAGI (reference sequence). The CDR3 totals 15 residues. The V end was cut by 1 base, the J end by 2 bases, with 9 bases between.

This clonotype was recorded many times. V is TRBV6-5 and J is TRBJ2-7, with TRBD2 identical over 9 bases. This CDR3 region has 15 residues. The V and J ends lost 2 bases and 4 bases, in that order; junction bases with no gene match: 6. Germline V gene sequence: CDR1 MNHEY, CDR2 SVGAGI. The CDR3 DNA sequence: TGTGCCAGCAGTTACGGGCTAGCGGGGATATACGAGCAGTACTTC. Its protein product is CASSYGLAGIYEQYF.

This clonotype came up many times. This chain uses TRBV12-3 or TRBV12-4 with TRBJ2-7; D remains unclear. This CDR3 has 12 amino acids. V shed 2 bases and J shed 2 bases, with 4 bases lying between them. DNA for the CDR3: TGTGCCAGCAGTTTAAAGGCCTACGAGCAGTACTTC. Translating it yields CASSLKAYEQYF.

This clonotype came up once. The J gene is TRBJ1-1, the V gene TRBV5-4; D may be TRBD1 (5 bases). Germline V CDR1 and CDR2: SGHNT, YYREEE (reference sequence). The V and J ends lost 0 bases and 7 bases respectively, with 10 bases between them. The CDR3 runs 13 residues. The CDR3: CASSLGGEIEAFF. CDR3 coding DNA: TGTGCCAGCAGCTTGGGAGGGGAGATTGAAGCTTTCTTT.

CDR3 amino acids: CATSRAGTDYQETQYF. CDR3 bases: TGTGCCACCAGCAGAGCCGGGACAGACTACCAAGAGACCCAGTACTTC. This sequence joins TRBV15 and TRBJ2-5, with TRBD1 matching 7 bases. The CDR3 loop spans 16 amino acids. Germline V gene data show CDR1 as LNHNV and CDR2 as YYDKDF (reference sequence). The V segment lost 1 base and the J segment 0 bases; nucleotides outside the gene matches: 5.

This clonotype turned up a few times. V usage is TRBV19 and J usage is TRBJ2-1; 14 bases line up with TRBD2. The germline V gene encodes CDR1 LNHDA and CDR2 SQIVND (reference sequence). V lost 6 bases, J lost 9 bases, and 19 bases stayed unmatched. This CDR3 has 19 amino acids. DNA for the CDR3: TGTGCCAGTAGCGACAGGGTTAGACTAGCGGGGGGGCGGGCGAGTGAGCAGTTCTTC. Its protein is CASSDRVRLAGGRASEQFF.

This clonotype appeared a few times. This chain joins TRBV7-6 and TRBJ2-3, with D unclear. Germline V gene sequence: CDR1 SGHVS, CDR2 FNYEAQ. Between the trimmed V and J ends, which lost 1 base and 1 base, there was a span of 21 bases. This CDR3 region has 19 residues. CDR3 in amino acids: CASSLDTAQARRGTDTQYF. CDR3 nucleotide sequence: TGTGCCAGCAGCTTAGACACCGCACAAGCTCGGAGAGGCACAGATACGCAGTATTTT.

This clonotype was seen more than once but under ten times. The chain has TRBV4-1 and TRBJ1-1; 8 bases align to TRBD1. Germline CDR1 is MGHRA and CDR2 is YSYEKL. The CDR3 spans 16 residues. With V trimmed by 8 bases and J by 6 bases, 17 bases remained unmatched. The CDR3 here is CASRQTYLRGLAEAFF. The CDR3 DNA reads TGCGCCAGCCGACAAACCTACCTCAGGGGGCTAGCTGAAGCTTTCTTT.

The chain combines TRBV20-1 with TRBJ2-5; 9 bases are a match to TRBD2. The germline gives CDR1 DFQATT, CDR2 SNEGSKA (reference sequence). After removal of 6 bases from V and 5 bases from J, the junction contained 10 bases not matched to a gene. The CDR3 totals 14 residues. The DNA of the CDR3 is TGCAGTGCCACGAGGCGGGGGGGCCGTGAGACCCAGTACTTC. Its translation: CSATRRGGRETQYF.

This chain links TRBV4-2 with TRBJ2-7; tentatively, D is TRBD1 (5 bases). V lost 1 base, J lost 3 bases, and 10 bases lay in between. Germline assignment: CDR1 LGHNA and CDR2 YNFKEQ. The CDR3 consists of 14 residues. The CDR3 DNA reads as TGTGCCAGCAGCCAAGCGGCAGGGAACTACGAGCAGTACTTC. Amino acids: CASSQAAGNYEQYF.

The chain recombines TRBV10-3 with TRBJ1-4; 7 bases match TRBD1. This CDR3 contains 14 residues. CDR1 and CDR2 (germline): ENHRY, SYGVKD. Trimming at V came to 3 bases and at J to 5 bases, leaving 3 bases not matched to a gene. In nucleotides, the CDR3 is TGTGCCATCAGTGACGAGGGGGCCAATGAAAAACTGTTTTTT. This codes for CAISDEGANEKLFF.

At least ten counts were recorded for this clonotype. This chain joins TRBV7-9 and TRBJ1-1, with 9 bases that match TRBD1. CDR1 is SEHNR, CDR2 FQNEAQ, per germline (reference sequence). The length of the CDR3 is 13 residues. V dropped 2 bases and J dropped 11; count of bases not matched to a gene: 6. Written as DNA, the CDR3 is TGTGCCAGCAGCTTATCGGGGACAGGGACCGCTTTCTTT. As protein: CASSLSGTGTAFF.

The chain's CDR3 is CASNRQETQYF. CDR3 DNA sequence: TGTGCCAGCAATCGGCAAGAGACCCAGTACTTC. The J gene is TRBJ2-5, the V gene TRBV2; unclear D gene. This CDR3 contains 11 residues. Germline V gives CDR1 SNHLY, CDR2 FYNNEI. V was pared by 7 bases and J by 2 bases, with 5 bases between. Complete variable domain (other parts from reference TRBV2 and TRBJ2-5): EPEVTQTPSHQVTQMGQEVILRCVPISNHLYFYWYRQILGQKVEFLVSFYNNEISEKSEIFDDQFSVERPDGSNFTLKIRSTKLEDSAMYFCASNRQETQYFGPGTRLLVL.

This clonotype was seen only a few times. The chain combines TRBV13 with TRBJ2-2; TRBD1 matches 7 bases. The CDR3 has 17 residues. Germline V gene data show CDR1 as PRHDT and CDR2 as FYEKMQ (reference sequence). After removal of 4 bases from V and 0 bases from J, the junction contained 8 bases not matched to a gene. CDR3 in DNA: TGTGCCAGCAGCTCCGTCCAGGGGGACGCGAACACCGGGGAGCTGTTTTTT. This gives the protein CASSSVQGDANTGELFF.

This clonotype was detected ten times or more. V gene TRBV10-3 combines with J gene TRBJ1-1, with D hard to call. This CDR3 has 15 residues. In germline, CDR1 is ENHRY, CDR2 SYGVKD. Trimming removed 3 bases from V and 1 base from J, with 12 bases in between. CDR3 sequence reads: CAISETTSPNTEAFF. CDR3 coding DNA: TGTGCCATCAGTGAAACAACCTCACCGAACACTGAAGCTTTCTTT.

The chain carries TRBV5-8 and TRBJ2-7, with no clear D. V was pared by 0 bases and J by 3 bases, with 7 bases between. The germline V gene encodes CDR1 SGHTS and CDR2 YDEGEE. CDR3 length: 13 amino acids. This chain's CDR3 is CASSLDKIYEQYF. The CDR3 nucleotides are TGTGCCAGCAGCTTGGACAAAATCTACGAGCAGTACTTC.

As concerns this clonotype: A much bigger clone sits one base away, suggesting this may be a read error. The chain recombines TRBV12-3 or TRBV12-4 with TRBJ2-4; D remains ambiguous. There are 14 residues in the CDR3. Trimming cost V 3 bases and J 3 bases, with 9 bases left between them. The DNA of the CDR3 is TGTGCCAGCAGTTTGACTGTAGTCAAAAACATTCAGTACTTC. This sequence encodes CASSLTVVKNIQYF.